This T cell receptor (beta chain) was retrieved from a study of beta chain features in type 1 diabetes. Points from the study as a whole: Naive, central memory and regulatory TCRB repertoires appeared more similar among patients than healthy donors.

As to this clone: Its antigen is as yet unknown.

Per the germline V gene, CDR1 is SQVTM and CDR2 is ANQGSEA. The CDR3 is 13 amino acids. V was shortened by 4 bases and J by 1 base, with 8 bases between the two germline ends. Every bit of the isolated RNA underwent reverse transcription, so sequencing read expressed TCRB transcripts. Measured with immunoSEQ multiplex PCR; TCRdb has only the in-frame clones, and not every one. The top ten hold 0.023% of the sample, which has under 950,000 clones, roughly 15% seen once. Populations isolated by sorting all had purity greater than 95%. Sequenced: naive CD4+ T cells from blood. The sequence came from a woman aged 18-29 years in good health. The rearrangement links TRBV29-1 to TRBJ1-3; no definite D call. The CDR3 region is CSVGSQSGNTIYF. The CDR3 nucleotides read TGCAGCGTTGGATCACAGTCTGGAAACACCATATATTTT.